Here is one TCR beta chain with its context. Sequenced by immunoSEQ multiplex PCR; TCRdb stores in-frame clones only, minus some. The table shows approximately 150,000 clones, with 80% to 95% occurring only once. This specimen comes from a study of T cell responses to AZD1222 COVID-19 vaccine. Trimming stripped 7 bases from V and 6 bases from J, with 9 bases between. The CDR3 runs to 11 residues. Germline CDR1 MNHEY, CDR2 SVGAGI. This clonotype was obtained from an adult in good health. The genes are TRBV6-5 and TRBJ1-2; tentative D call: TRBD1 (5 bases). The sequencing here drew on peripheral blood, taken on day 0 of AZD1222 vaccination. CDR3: CASIGGHGYTF. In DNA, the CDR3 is TGTGCCAGCATTGGGGGTCATGGCTACACCTTC.